Shown below are 22 T cell receptor beta chains from a single sample sequenced in a study of blood T cell repertoires in COVID-19. Sequencing used immunoSEQ multiplex PCR; TCRdb keeps in-frame clones, though not all of them. The sample consists of roughly 350,000 clones, roughly nine tenths of them appearing once. The sample comprised PBMCs or T cells enriched from blood (not recorded which). The receptors shown here come from a woman aged 25-40 years who had recovered from COVID-19.

The chain employs TRBV6-5 and TRBJ2-7; TRBD1 matches 8 bases. Germline CDR1 MNHEY, CDR2 SVGAGI. This CDR3 has 12 residues. Germline trimming cut 5 bases from V and 7 bases from J; bases unmatched to any gene: 4. CDR3 protein: CASSQGAREQYF. The CDR3 nucleotides are TGTGCCAGCAGTCAGGGGGCCAGAGAGCAGTACTTC.

This clone was seen once. The V gene is TRBV6-5, the J gene TRBJ1-1; D may be TRBD1 (5 bases). The CDR3 contains 14 residues. Per germline, CDR1 MNHEY and CDR2 SVGAGI. Trimming took 6 bases from V and 5 from J, leaving 16 bases between them. The CDR3 spells CASSLGAVETEAFF. As DNA, the CDR3 is TGTGCCAGCAGCTTAGGGGCTGTGGAAACTGAAGCTTTCTTT.

This rearrangement joins TRBV29-1 to TRBJ2-3; 10 bases fit TRBD1. Trimming cost V 7 bases and J 0 bases; bases outside gene matches: 10. This CDR3 spans 16 amino acids. Germline V gives CDR1 SQVTM, CDR2 ANQGSEA. CDR3 sequence (DNA): TGCAGCGCCCATTACGACAGGGGGCATAGCACAGATACGCAGTATTTT. Translating gives CSAHYDRGHSTDTQYF.

This clone was detected only once. One junction end does not reproduce the germline sequence, and a read error may be involved. The V and J genes are TRBV19 and TRBJ2-7; possible D gene TRBD2, 6 bases. Germline V gene lookup returns CDR1 LNHDA and CDR2 SQIVND (reference sequence). This CDR3 has 16 residues. CDR3 amino acids: CASSIDPRGDRGEQYF. CDR3 nucleotide sequence: TGTGCCAGTAGCATAGATCCAAGGGGAGACCGGGGGGAGCAGTACTTC.

The CDR3: CASSDSNGRNTGELFF. Written as DNA, the CDR3 is TGTGCCAGCAGCGATTCTAACGGGAGGAACACCGGGGAGCTGTTTTTT. V and J are TRBV9 and TRBJ2-2; maybe TRBD2 (6 bases). The ends were cut back, 3 bases at V and 1 base at J, with 13 bases in the middle. The CDR3 has 16 amino acids. Germline V gene sequence: CDR1 SGDLS, CDR2 YYNGEE. Full variable domain (rest looked up from reference TRBV9 and TRBJ2-2): DSGVTQTPKHLITATGQRVTLRCSPRSGDLSVYWYQQSLDQGLQFLIQYYNGEERAKGNILERFSAQQFPDLHSELNLSSLELGDSALYFCASSDSNGRNTGELFFGEGSRLTVL.

The chain has TRBV19 and TRBJ2-4; 8 bases line up with TRBD1. The germline V gene encodes CDR1 LNHDA and CDR2 SQIVND (reference sequence). J gave up 4 bases and V 6 bases, and 5 bases lay outside the gene matches. The CDR3 consists of 14 residues. CDR3 amino acids: CASRTQGAKNIQYF. CDR3 DNA: TGTGCCAGTAGGACCCAGGGGGCTAAAAACATTCAGTACTTC.

The table lists this clone with a count of one. J is TRBJ1-6 and V is TRBV6-5, with 12 bases fitting TRBD1. The CDR3 contains 16 residues. J was trimmed by 9 bases and V by 2 bases; bases with no gene match: 5. The V gene's germline CDR1 is MNHEY and CDR2 SVGAGI. In nucleotides, the CDR3 is TGTGCCAGCAGTTACCAAGGGACAGGGGGCTTTTCACCCCTCCACTTT. This gives the protein CASSYQGTGGFSPLHF.

This clone was counted a single time. This chain connects TRBV28 to TRBJ1-1, with D possibly TRBD1 on 6 matching bases. This CDR3 spans 14 amino acids. Germline V gene lookup returns CDR1 MDHEN and CDR2 SYDVKM. V lost 4 bases, J lost 11 bases, and 20 bases lay in between. The CDR3 DNA sequence: TGTGCCAGCAGTTCACCCACTACAGGGAGTGGGGCTTTCTTT. It is translated as CASSSPTTGSGAFF.

The chain has TRBV7-2 and TRBJ1-2; TRBD1 might be the D (5 bases). Trimming cost V 2 bases and J 4 bases, with 8 bases left between them. CDR1 SGHTA and CDR2 FQGNSA come from the germline V gene. This CDR3 has 13 residues. The chain's CDR3 is CASSLSDSYGYTF. The CDR3 nucleotides are TGTGCCAGCAGCTTATCCGACAGCTATGGCTACACCTTC.

This chain links TRBV4-1 with TRBJ2-4; 16 bases fit TRBD2. CDR1 MGHRA and CDR2 YSYEKL come from the germline V gene. There are 21 residues in the CDR3. V trimming: 0 bases; J trimming: 5 bases; junction bases outside the gene matches: 13. CDR3 amino acids: CASSQESLGLAGGQFQNIQYF. For the CDR3, the DNA is TGCGCCAGCAGCCAAGAATCCCTGGGACTAGCGGGAGGGCAGTTCCAAAACATTCAGTACTTC.

This chain uses TRBV11-2 with TRBJ2-1, with 8 bases fitting TRBD2. Germline values: CDR1 SGHAT, CDR2 FQNNGV. V gave up 0 bases and J gave up 2 bases; unmatched junction bases: 15. This CDR3 spans 20 amino acids. The CDR3 DNA follows: TGTGCCAGCAGCTTAGATGGGTTAGCGGGGTACCATAAGACCTACAATGAGCAGTTCTTC. Its protein is CASSLDGLAGYHKTYNEQFF.

This chain connects TRBV29-1 to TRBJ1-1, with D perhaps matching TRBD1 (5 bases). The CDR3 is 12 residues long. Germline V gives CDR1 SQVTM, CDR2 ANQGSEA. V lost 3 bases, J lost 8 bases, and 13 bases lay in between. The CDR3 is CSVDVRVGEAFF. The CDR3 coding sequence is TGCAGCGTTGATGTCAGGGTGGGGGAAGCTTTCTTT.

This clone was recorded once. The CDR3 bases are TGTGCCAGCAGCGCCGCCGGGACTAGGAATTACAATGAGCAGTTCTTC. This codes for CASSAAGTRNYNEQFF. V and J are TRBV7-9 and TRBJ2-1, with 8 bases lining up with TRBD2. V was pared by 5 bases and J by 4 bases, with 10 bases of the junction left unmatched. Germline lookup yields CDR1 SEHNR and CDR2 FQNEAQ (reference sequence). The CDR3 consists of 16 residues.

The rearrangement links TRBV6-1 to TRBJ2-3; a possible D gene is TRBD1 (5 bases). V lost 2 bases to trimming and J lost 7 bases, with 7 bases between them. CDR3 size: 12 residues. Looked up from germline, CDR1 is MNHNS and CDR2 is SASEGT. The CDR3 DNA follows: TGTGCCAGCAGTGAACAGGGAAATACGCAGTATTTT. Its translation is CASSEQGNTQYF.

The genes are TRBV6-8 and TRBJ1-1; a possible D gene is TRBD1 (5 bases). The V end was cut by 2 bases, the J end by 4 bases, with 17 bases between. Looked up from germline, CDR1 is MNHGY and CDR2 is SAAAGT. The CDR3 loop spans 16 amino acids. This CDR3 is CASSYDGAPGGTEAFF. The CDR3 DNA sequence: TGTGCCAGCAGTTACGACGGAGCCCCCGGGGGCACTGAAGCTTTCTTT.

V and J are TRBV2 and TRBJ1-3, with 7 bases matching TRBD1. This CDR3 has 15 residues. Germline values: CDR1 SNHLY, CDR2 FYNNEI. J lost 5 bases, V lost 6 bases, and 10 bases had no gene match. The CDR3 loop is CASRETGNVRNTIYF. DNA for the CDR3: TGTGCCAGCAGGGAGACAGGGAACGTGAGAAACACCATATATTTT.

The rearrangement uses TRBV29-1 and TRBJ1-2; TRBD1 might be the D (5 bases). CDR3 length: 13 amino acids. V lost 0 bases and J lost 8, with 13 bases in between. Germline CDR1 and CDR2: SQVTM and ANQGSEA. CDR3 sequence reads: CSVEDVGGNGYTF. The CDR3, as DNA: TGCAGCGTTGAAGATGTGGGGGGAAACGGCTACACCTTC. Combining the CDR3 with reference TRBV29-1 and TRBJ1-2 gives the whole variable domain SAVISQKPSRDICQRGTSLTIQCQVDSQVTMMFWYRQQPGQSLTLIATANQGSEATYESGFVIDKFPISRPNLTFSTLTVSNMSPEDSSIYLCSVEDVGGNGYTFGSGTRLTVV.

The J gene is TRBJ1-6, the V gene TRBV2; TRBD1 is a possible D gene (6 bases). The CDR3 is 13 amino acids. V lost 0 bases and J 10 bases, leaving 7 bases between the germline ends. Germline V gene lookup returns CDR1 SNHLY and CDR2 FYNNEI. DNA of the CDR3: TGTGCCAGCAGTGAAGCGCAGGGGTCACCCCTCCACTTT. Its translation is CASSEAQGSPLHF.

The gene calls are TRBV4-2 and TRBJ1-2, with D possibly TRBD1 on 5 matching bases. There are 13 residues in the CDR3. The ends were cut back, 0 bases at V and 7 bases at J, with 9 bases in the middle. Germline CDR1 reads LGHNA; CDR2 reads YNFKEQ. The CDR3 spells CASSQEETAGYTF. The CDR3 DNA reads TGTGCCAGCAGCCAAGAAGAGACAGCTGGCTACACCTTC.

This sequence joins TRBV11-3 and TRBJ1-3, with 8 bases matching TRBD1. Germline values: CDR1 SGHNT, CDR2 YENEEA. The CDR3 length is 17 residues. J was trimmed by 3 bases and V by 5 bases; bases with no gene match: 12. The CDR3 region is CASSPPQGALNGNTIYF. The DNA of the CDR3 is TGTGCCAGCAGCCCCCCGCAGGGGGCATTGAATGGAAACACCATATATTTT.

This chain connects TRBV6-5 to TRBJ2-7, with 10 bases that match TRBD2. Germline V gene lookup returns CDR1 MNHEY and CDR2 SVGAGI. V dropped 6 bases and J dropped 2; count of bases not matched to a gene: 7. The CDR3 extends over 15 amino acids. CDR3 sequence: CASRSGRAPTYEQYF. The DNA of the CDR3 is TGTGCCAGCAGGAGCGGGAGGGCCCCGACCTACGAGCAGTACTTC.

The rearrangement joins TRBV28 to TRBJ2-7, with 10 bases fitting TRBD1. There are 17 residues in the CDR3. V gave up 6 bases and J gave up 0 bases; unmatched junction bases: 11. The germline CDR1 and CDR2 sequences are MDHEN and SYDVKM. The CDR3 DNA is TGTGCCAGCAGCTCTCCTTGGGGACAGGGGAGCTCCTACGAGCAGTACTTC. It yields the protein CASSSPWGQGSSYEQYF.